This T cell receptor beta chain was captured by sequencing in a study of blood T cell repertoires in COVID-19. Study at large: Sample material is recorded as cDNA or gDNA derived from T cells, B-cell-depleted T cells, or PBMCs.

Libraries were prepared by immunoSEQ multiplex PCR; TCRdb keeps only in-frame clonotypes and omits some of them. This table has under 170,000 clones, 70% to 90% appearing once. The receptor's source is an older man with acute or convalescent COVID-19. The source material was peripheral blood.

For the CDR3, the DNA is TGTGCCAGCTCACCAAGAGGGACAGGGGCCCAAGAGACCCAGTACTTC. This encodes CASSPRGTGAQETQYF. The chain couples TRBV18 to TRBJ2-5; 10 positions match TRBD1. Trimming at V came to 2 bases and at J to 1 base, leaving 4 bases not matched to a gene. The CDR3 spans 16 residues. Germline V gives CDR1 KGHSH, CDR2 LQKENI.